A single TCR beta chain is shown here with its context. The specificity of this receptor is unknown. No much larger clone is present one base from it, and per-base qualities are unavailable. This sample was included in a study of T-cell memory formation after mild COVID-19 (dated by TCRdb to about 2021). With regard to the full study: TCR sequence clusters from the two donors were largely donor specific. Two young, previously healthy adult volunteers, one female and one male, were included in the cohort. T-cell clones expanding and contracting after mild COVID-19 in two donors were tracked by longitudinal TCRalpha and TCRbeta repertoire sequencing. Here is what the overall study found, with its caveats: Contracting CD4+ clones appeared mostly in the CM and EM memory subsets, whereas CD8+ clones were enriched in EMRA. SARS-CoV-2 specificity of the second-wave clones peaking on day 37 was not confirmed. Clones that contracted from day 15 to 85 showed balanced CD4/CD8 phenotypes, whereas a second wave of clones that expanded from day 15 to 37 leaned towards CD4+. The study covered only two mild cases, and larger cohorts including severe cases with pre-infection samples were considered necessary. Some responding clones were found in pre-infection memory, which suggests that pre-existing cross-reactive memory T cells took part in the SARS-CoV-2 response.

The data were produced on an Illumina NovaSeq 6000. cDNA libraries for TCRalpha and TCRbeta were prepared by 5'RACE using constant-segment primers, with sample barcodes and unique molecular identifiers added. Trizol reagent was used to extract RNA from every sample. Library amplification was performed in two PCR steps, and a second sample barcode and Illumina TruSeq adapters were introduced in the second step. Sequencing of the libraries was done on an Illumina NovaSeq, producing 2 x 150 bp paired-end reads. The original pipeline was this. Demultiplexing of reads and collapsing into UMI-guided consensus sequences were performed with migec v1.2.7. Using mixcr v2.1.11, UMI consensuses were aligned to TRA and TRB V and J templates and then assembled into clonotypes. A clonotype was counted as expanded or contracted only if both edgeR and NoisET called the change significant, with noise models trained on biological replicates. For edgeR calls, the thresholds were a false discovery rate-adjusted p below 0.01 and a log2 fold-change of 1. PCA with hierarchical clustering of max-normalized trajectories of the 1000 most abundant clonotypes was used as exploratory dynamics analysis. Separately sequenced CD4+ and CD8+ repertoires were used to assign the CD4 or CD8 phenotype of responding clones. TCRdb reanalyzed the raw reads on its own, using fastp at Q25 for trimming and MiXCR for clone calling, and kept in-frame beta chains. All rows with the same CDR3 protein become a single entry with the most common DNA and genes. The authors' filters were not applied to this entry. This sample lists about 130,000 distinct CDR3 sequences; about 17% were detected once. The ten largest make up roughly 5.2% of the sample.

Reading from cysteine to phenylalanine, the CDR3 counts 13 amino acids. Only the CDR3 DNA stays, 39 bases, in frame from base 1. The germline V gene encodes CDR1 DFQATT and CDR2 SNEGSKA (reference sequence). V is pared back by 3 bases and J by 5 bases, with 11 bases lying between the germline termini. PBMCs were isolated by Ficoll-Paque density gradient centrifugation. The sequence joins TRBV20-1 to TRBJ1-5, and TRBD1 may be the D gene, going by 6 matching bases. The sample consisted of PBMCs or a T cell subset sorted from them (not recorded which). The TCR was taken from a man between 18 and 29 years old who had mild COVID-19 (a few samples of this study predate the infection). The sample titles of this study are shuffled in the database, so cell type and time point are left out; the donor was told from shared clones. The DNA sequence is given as TGCAGTGCTAGTGACAGGCTCTATCAGCCCCAGCATTTT. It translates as CSASDRLYQPQHF.